This paragraph covers one TCR beta chain sequence. This sample was taken from a study of blood T cell repertoires in COVID-19. Study-level background: COVID-19 samples from acute and convalescent phases originated in the United States, Italy and Spain. T cells, B-cell-depleted T cells, or PBMCs supplied cDNA or gDNA.

Seattle-derived patients entered the study during active infection and were followed longitudinally. Authors' methods: Cell counts per sample came from amplifying reference gene primers. Only in-frame clones appear in the TCRdb table, and some are missing; sequencing was by immunoSEQ multiplex PCR. The V and J calls and clone size were taken over from that table, and D and trimming were inferred from the DNA. The sample lists fewer than 250,000 clones; over 80% were seen once. V was cut by 6 bases and J by 2 bases, with 10 bases left in between. The CDR3 is 13 residues long. Germline CDR1 LNHDA, CDR2 SQIVND (reference sequence).

This sequence was found in a man aged 25-40 years with COVID-19, enrolled during active disease. V usage is TRBV19 and J usage is TRBJ1-1; the D is unclear. The sequencing input was peripheral blood. In DNA, the CDR3 is TGTGCCAGTAGCCTTATTAATAACACTGAAGCTTTCTTT. Amino acid sequence: CASSLINNTEAFF. The whole variable domain, filled in from reference TRBV19 and TRBJ1-1, reads DGGITQSPKYLFRKEGQNVTLSCEQNLNHDAMYWYRQDPGQGLRLIYYSQIVNDFQKGDIAEGYSVSREKKESFPLTVTSAQKNPTAFYLCASSLINNTEAFFGQGTRLTVV.